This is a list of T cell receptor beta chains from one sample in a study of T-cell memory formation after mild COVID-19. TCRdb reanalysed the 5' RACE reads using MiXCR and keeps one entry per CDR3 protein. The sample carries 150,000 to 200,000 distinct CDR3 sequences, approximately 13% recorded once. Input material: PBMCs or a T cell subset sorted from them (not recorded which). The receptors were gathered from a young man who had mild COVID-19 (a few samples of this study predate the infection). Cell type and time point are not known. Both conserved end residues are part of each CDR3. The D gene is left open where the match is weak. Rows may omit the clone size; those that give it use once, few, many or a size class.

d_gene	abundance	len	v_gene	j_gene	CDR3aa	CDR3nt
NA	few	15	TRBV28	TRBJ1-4	CASRTTGATNEKLFF	TGTGCCAGCAGGACGACGGGAGCAACTAATGAAAAACTGTTTTTT
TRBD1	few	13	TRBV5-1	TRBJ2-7	CASSLSRGPEQYF	TGCGCCAGCAGCTTGAGCAGGGGGCCCGAGCAGTACTTC
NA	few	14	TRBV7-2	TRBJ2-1	CASSLGLANNEQFF	TGTGCCAGCAGCTTAGGGCTAGCAAACAATGAGCAGTTCTTC
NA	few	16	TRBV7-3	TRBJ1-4	CASSHGQTPTNEKLFF	TGTGCCAGCAGCCACGGACAGACCCCAACTAATGAAAAACTGTTTTTT
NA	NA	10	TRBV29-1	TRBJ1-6	CSHNNSPLHF	TGCAGCCACAATAATTCACCCCTCCACTTT
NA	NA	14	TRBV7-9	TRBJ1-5	CASSTGGGGQPQHF	TGTGCCAGCAGCACCGGGGGGGGAGGTCAGCCCCAGCATTTT
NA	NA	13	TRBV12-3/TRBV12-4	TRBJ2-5	CASNFQGMETQYF	TGTGCCAGCAATTTTCAGGGAATGGAGACCCAGTACTTC
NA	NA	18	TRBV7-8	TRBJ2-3	CASSFSKDRLPSWSTQYF	TGTGCCAGCAGCTTCAGTAAGGACAGACTACCTTCTTGGTCCACGCAGTATTTT
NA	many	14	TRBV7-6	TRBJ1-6	CASSLGRVFSPLHF	TGTGCCAGCAGCTTAGGCAGGGTATTTTCACCCCTCCACTTT
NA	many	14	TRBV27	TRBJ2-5	CASSLSSAAWAQYF	TGTGCCAGCAGTTTATCGTCTGCCGCATGGGCCCAGTACTTC
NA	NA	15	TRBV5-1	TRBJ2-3	CASSLAGAHIDTQYF	TGCGCCAGCAGCTTGGCAGGGGCTCATATCGATACGCAGTATTTT
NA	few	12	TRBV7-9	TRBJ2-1	CASSSPGIEQFF	TGTGCCAGCAGCTCCCCTGGGATTGAGCAGTTCTTC
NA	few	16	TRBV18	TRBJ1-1	CASSPVGGRGNTEAFF	TGTGCCAGCTCACCGGTCGGGGGGAGGGGGAACACTGAAGCTTTCTTT
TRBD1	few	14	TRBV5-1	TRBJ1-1	CASSRQGINTEAFF	TGCGCCAGCAGCAGACAGGGGATTAACACTGAAGCTTTCTTT
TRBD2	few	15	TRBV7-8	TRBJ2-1	CASTTSTSGGNEQFF	TGTGCCAGTACTACAAGTACTAGCGGGGGTAATGAGCAGTTCTTC
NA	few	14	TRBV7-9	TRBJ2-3	CASSFVLSTDTQYF	TGTGCCAGCAGCTTTGTGTTAAGCACAGATACGCAGTATTTT
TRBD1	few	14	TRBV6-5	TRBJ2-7	CASSSKGQRYEQYF	TGTGCCAGCAGTTCCAAGGGACAGAGATACGAGCAGTACTTC
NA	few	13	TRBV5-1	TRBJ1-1	CASSLALDTEAFF	TGCGCCAGCAGCTTGGCCTTGGACACTGAAGCTTTCTTT
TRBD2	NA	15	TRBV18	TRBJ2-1	CASSLRGLADNEQFF	TGTGCCAGCTCACTCCGGGGACTAGCGGACAATGAGCAGTTCTTC
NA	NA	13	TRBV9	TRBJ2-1	CASTTGRDNEQFF	TGTGCCAGCACGACAGGTAGGGACAATGAGCAGTTCTTC
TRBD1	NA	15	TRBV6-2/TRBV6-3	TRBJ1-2	CASSSRTGSGYGYTF	TGTGCCAGCAGTTCCCGGACAGGGAGTGGCTATGGCTACACCTTC
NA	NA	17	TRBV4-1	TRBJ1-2	CASSPGDLVGASYGYTF	TGCGCCAGCAGCCCAGGAGACTTAGTAGGGGCGAGCTATGGCTACACCTTC
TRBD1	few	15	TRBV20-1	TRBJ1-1	CSADLGQGADTEAFF	TGCAGTGCTGATTTGGGACAGGGGGCGGACACTGAAGCTTTCTTT
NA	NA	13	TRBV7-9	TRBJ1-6	CASSPRDNSPLHF	TGTGCCAGCTCCCCCAGGGATAATTCACCCCTCCACTTT
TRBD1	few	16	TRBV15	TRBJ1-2	CATSRDLRQGNYGYTF	TGTGCCACCAGCAGAGACTTAAGACAGGGTAACTATGGCTACACCTTC
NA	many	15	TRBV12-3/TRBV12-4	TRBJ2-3	CASSLTVSPADTQYF	TGTGCCAGCAGTTTGACCGTCTCCCCTGCAGATACGCAGTATTTT
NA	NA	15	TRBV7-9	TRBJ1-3	CASSPRQGTGNTIYF	TGTGCCAGCAGCCCTAGGCAGGGGACAGGAAACACCATATATTTT
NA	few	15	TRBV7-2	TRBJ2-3	CASSFSRPTGDTQYF	TGTGCCAGCAGCTTCTCCAGGCCCACCGGAGATACGCAGTATTTT
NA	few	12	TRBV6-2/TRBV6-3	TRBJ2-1	CASSGAYNEQFF	TGTGCCAGCTCCGGGGCCTACAATGAGCAGTTCTTC
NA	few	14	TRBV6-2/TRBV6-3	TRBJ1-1	CASSYVSGGTEAFF	TGTGCCAGCAGTTACGTTAGCGGGGGAACTGAAGCTTTCTTT
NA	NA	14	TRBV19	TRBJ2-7	CASSSHGQNREQYF	TGTGCCAGTAGTTCCCACGGACAGAACAGGGAGCAGTACTTC
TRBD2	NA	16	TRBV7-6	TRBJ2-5	CASSLGEGLRAGDQYF	TGTGCCAGCAGCTTAGGAGAAGGGCTCCGGGCGGGGGACCAGTACTTC
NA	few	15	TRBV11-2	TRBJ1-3	CASSSQTGRGNTIYF	TGTGCCAGCAGCTCCCAGACAGGAAGGGGAAACACCATATATTTT